Given below is one TCR beta chain in context. Its antigen is currently unknown. Clones were sequenced by immunoSEQ multiplex PCR, and TCRdb holds only the in-frame ones, with some missing. The sample lists 35,000 to 50,000 clones, roughly 95% occurring once. CDR1 SNHLY and CDR2 FYNNEI come from the germline V gene. The CDR3 runs 11 residues. V dropped 3 bases and J dropped 6 bases, with 6 bases sitting between them. This record belongs to a study of Tregs in tolerant kidney transplant recipients. Study background: A roughly three-day belatacept mixed lymphocyte reaction, sometimes plus 5-day graft donor restimulation, preceded CD4+CD25+CD127- sorting.

Study results and caveats: Few patients were studied, so findings need validation in larger groups. Expanding Tregs on activated donor B cells appeared to best identify donor-specific TCRbeta clones.

This chain connects TRBV2 to TRBJ2-7; possibly TRBD2 for D (6 bases). Sequencing was done on a sample of Tregs from blood cultured with allogeneic cells. The receptor was isolated from a human donor in good health. The CDR3 DNA sequence: TGTGCCAGCAGTGAGGAGGGCGAGCAGTACTTC. This encodes CASSEEGEQYF.